A single sample gave rise to the 8 T cell receptor beta chains below, sequenced in a study of blood T cell repertoires in COVID-19. Using immunoSEQ multiplex PCR, the repertoire was profiled, and TCRdb retains in-frame clones only, with some absent. The sample holds 300,000 to 450,000 clones, about 87% seen once. The sequenced sample consisted of peripheral blood. The receptor set was obtained from a woman in her sixties or seventies with COVID-19, enrolled during active disease.

The rearrangement joins TRBV9 to TRBJ2-1; 7 positions agree with TRBD2. V was clipped by 0 bases and J by 2 bases; unmatched bases: 2. The CDR3 has 15 amino acids. Germline V gene sequence: CDR1 SGDLS, CDR2 YYNGEE. CDR3 residues: CASSVAGGTYNEQFF. The CDR3 nucleotides read TGTGCCAGCAGCGTAGCCGGGGGGACCTACAATGAGCAGTTCTTC.

The rearrangement links TRBV2 to TRBJ1-1; possible D gene TRBD1, 6 bases. This CDR3 comprises 15 residues. Germline CDR1 and CDR2: SNHLY and FYNNEI. V was trimmed by 6 bases and J by 5 bases, leaving 19 bases between them. For the CDR3, the DNA is TGTGCCAGCAGGGAGACTCAGGGGCTCTATACTGAAGCTTTCTTT. Residues: CASRETQGLYTEAFF.

The chain uses TRBV19 and TRBJ2-7; 10 nucleotides line up with TRBD1. V lost 5 bases to trimming and J lost 8 bases; unmatched junction nucleotides: 9. CDR1 is LNHDA, CDR2 SQIVND, per germline (reference sequence). The CDR3 loop spans 14 amino acids. DNA for the CDR3: TGTGCCAGTAGTCGGAGCGGGACAGGGGATCAGCAGTACTTC. It yields the protein CASSRSGTGDQQYF.

This chain joins TRBV2 and TRBJ1-6, with 7 bases matching TRBD1. CDR1 is SNHLY, CDR2 FYNNEI, per germline. The CDR3 spans 15 residues. V lost 3 bases and J lost 13; bases outside the gene matches: 12. The CDR3, as DNA: TGTGCCAGCAGTGACGACAGGGAGTCCCGTGCCCCCCTCCACTTT. This translates into CASSDDRESRAPLHF. Looking up the rest from reference TRBV2 and TRBJ1-6 gives the full variable domain: EPEVTQTPSHQVTQMGQEVILRCVPISNHLYFYWYRQILGQKVEFLVSFYNNEISEKSEIFDDQFSVERPDGSNFTLKIRSTKLEDSAMYFCASSDDRESRAPLHFGNGTRLTVT.

The chain couples TRBV14 to TRBJ1-1, with D perhaps TRBD1 (6 bases). The germline V gene encodes CDR1 SGHDN and CDR2 FVKESK. V was clipped by 8 bases and J by 9 bases, with 13 bases between them. The CDR3 has 11 amino acids. CDR3 sequence reads: CASGGGSQAFF. The DNA of the CDR3 is TGTGCCAGCGGGGGCGGTAGCCAAGCTTTCTTT.

CDR3 nucleotide sequence: TGTGCCAGCAGCCACCTAGCGGGGATTGAGCAGTTCTTC. Protein sequence: CASSHLAGIEQFF. V usage is TRBV3-1 (or the pseudogene TRBV3-2) and J usage is TRBJ2-1, with TRBD2 identical over 9 bases. The CDR3 is 13 amino acids. V lost 3 bases and J lost 9; bases outside the gene matches: 3. CDR1 is LGHDT and CDR2 is YNNKEL in the germline V gene (reference sequence).

V and J are TRBV2 and TRBJ1-5; perhaps TRBD1 as D (6 bases). CDR1 SNHLY and CDR2 FYNNEI come from the germline V gene. Trimming removed 3 bases from V and 4 bases from J, with 13 bases in between. This CDR3 has 15 residues. CDR3 residues: CASSEWTEKNQPQHF. CDR3 in DNA: TGTGCCAGCAGTGAGTGGACAGAAAAAAATCAGCCCCAGCATTTT.

The chain has TRBV4-1 and TRBJ2-1; 11 bases fit TRBD2. Trimming took 4 bases from V and 9 from J; bases not matched to a gene: 11. This CDR3 region has 16 residues. Looked up from germline, CDR1 is MGHRA and CDR2 is YSYEKL. The CDR3 DNA follows: TGCGCCAGCAGCCTCATAGCGGGGGGGCCAGAGGGTGAGCAGTTCTTC. Translating gives CASSLIAGGPEGEQFF.